The next 17 T cell receptor beta chains were all read from a single sample in a study of T cell repertoires in cytomegalovirus infection. TCRdb passed the reads through MiXCR, listing each CDR3 protein once. The table has 750,000 to 900,000 distinct CDR3 sequences, about 28% seen once. The antigens for these receptors are not known. The sequences come from cultured CD8+ T cells from PBMCs, collected from culture after CMV antigen stimulation. These receptors were collected from a human donor in good health (CMV status not recorded). Some clones in this sample may be carry-over from other donors' samples.

This clonotype was detected many times. The genes are TRBV7-9 and TRBJ1-1; D ambiguous. V was clipped by 5 bases and J by 11 bases, with 12 bases between them. The length of the CDR3 is 11 residues. Per the germline V gene, CDR1 is SEHNR and CDR2 is FQNEAQ (reference sequence). CDR3 residues: CASSPNRSAFF. The CDR3 bases are TGTGCCAGCAGCCCAAATAGATCTGCTTTCTTT.

This clonotype came up many times. The chain is built from TRBV11-2 and TRBJ2-3; D not certain. V was clipped by 2 bases and J by 3 bases, with 3 bases between them. This CDR3 has 12 amino acids. Germline V gene lookup returns CDR1 SGHAT and CDR2 FQNNGV. CDR3 in DNA: TGTGCCAGCAGCTTAAGAACAGATACGCAGTATTTT. Translation: CASSLRTDTQYF.

The table lists this clonotype with many counts. The chain has TRBV7-8 and TRBJ2-2, with 11 bases aligning to TRBD2. The CDR3 is 17 amino acids. Trimming at V came to 5 bases and at J to 2 bases, leaving 7 bases not matched to a gene. CDR1 and CDR2 from the germline V gene are SGHVS and FQNEAQ. CDR3 protein: CASSRPGLAVNTGELFF. The CDR3 DNA is TGTGCCAGCAGCCGCCCGGGACTAGCGGTAAACACCGGGGAGCTGTTTTTT.

This chain uses TRBV12-3 or TRBV12-4 with TRBJ1-4; D is undetermined. The CDR3 has 15 amino acids. The V and J ends lost 4 bases and 0 bases respectively, with 9 bases between them. This CDR3 is CASSWTDSTNEKLFF. The CDR3 DNA follows: TGTGCCAGCAGTTGGACCGATTCAACTAATGAAAAACTGTTTTTT.

The rearrangement links TRBV7-9 to TRBJ2-1; D tentatively reads TRBD1 or TRBD2 (6 bases each). Germline CDR1 and CDR2: SEHNR and FQNEAQ (reference sequence). The CDR3 is 15 residues long. V was cut by 1 base and J by 14 bases, with 21 bases left in between. DNA of the CDR3: TGTGCCAGCAGCTTAGGCCGCGGAGGGGGGACCCGGGAGTTCTTC. Translated, it gives CASSLGRGGGTREFF.

The table lists this clonotype with a few counts. This chain links TRBV14 with TRBJ2-5; D remains ambiguous. The germline gives CDR1 SGHDN, CDR2 FVKESK. Trimming pared 1 base from V and 0 bases from J, leaving 6 bases between. The CDR3 covers 14 residues. The CDR3 region is CASSQARYQETQYF. For the CDR3, the DNA is TGTGCCAGCAGCCAAGCCCGATACCAAGAGACCCAGTACTTC.

The rearrangement links TRBV7-8 to TRBJ2-2; 16 nucleotides agree with TRBD2. Germline V CDR1 and CDR2: SGHVS, FQNEAQ. The CDR3 contains 20 residues. V was clipped by 4 bases and J by 6 bases; unmatched bases: 14. The CDR3 sequence is CASSYPRGLAGGRSAGELFF. The CDR3 nucleotides are TGTGCCAGCAGCTATCCTAGGGGACTAGCGGGGGGGCGATCAGCCGGGGAGCTGTTTTTT.

This clonotype has only a few counts. The CDR3 region has the DNA TGTGCCATCAGCAGGAGGGGAGGTAATCGGAACGAGCAGTACTTC. Translation: CAISRRGGNRNEQYF. The genes are TRBV19 and TRBJ2-7, with D perhaps matching TRBD2 (6 bases). This CDR3 comprises 15 residues. The germline CDR1 and CDR2 sequences are LNHDA and SQIVND (reference sequence). The V end was cut by 10 bases, the J end by 5 bases, with 24 bases between.

This clonotype was detected a few times. The gene calls are TRBV2 and TRBJ2-7; D possibly uses TRBD1 or TRBD2 (5 bases each). CDR3 size: 12 residues. The germline V gene encodes CDR1 SNHLY and CDR2 FYNNEI. V was shortened by 7 bases and J by 2 bases, with 9 bases between the two germline ends. CDR3: CASIGATYEQYV. In nucleotides, the CDR3 is TGTGCCAGCATCGGGGCCACCTACGAGCAGTACGTC.

There are a few counts of this clonotype. The chain is built from TRBV10-3 and TRBJ2-5; D call uncertain. Trimming left V 2 bases short and J 7 bases short, with 14 bases between. This CDR3 is 14 amino acids long. The V gene's germline CDR1 is ENHRY and CDR2 SYGVKD. The CDR3 loop is CAISEDIRTGTQYF. The CDR3 DNA is TGTGCCATCAGTGAGGACATCCGGACGGGGACCCAGTACTTC.

The chain has TRBV7-6 and TRBJ1-6; D possibly corresponds to TRBD1 (5 bases). The CDR3 loop spans 15 amino acids. Germline V gene sequence: CDR1 SGHVS, CDR2 FNYEAQ. V lost 1 base to trimming and J lost 5 bases, with 9 bases between them. CDR3 loop: CASSLGAGNNSPLHF. CDR3 DNA: TGTGCCAGCAGCTTAGGGGCAGGGAATAATTCACCCCTCCACTTT.

This chain links TRBV3-1 with TRBJ1-1; D is undetermined. Per germline, CDR1 LGHDT and CDR2 YNNKEL (reference sequence). There are 17 residues in the CDR3. V was pared by 1 base and J by 0 bases, with 15 bases between. This chain's CDR3 is CASSQGSGNLVNTEAFF. The CDR3 DNA sequence: TGTGCCAGCAGCCAAGGCTCCGGAAATTTGGTGAACACTGAAGCTTTCTTT.

This chain uses TRBV12-3 or TRBV12-4 with TRBJ2-7, with 9 bases identical to TRBD1. J was trimmed by 6 bases and V by 6 bases; bases with no gene match: 15. CDR3 size: 16 residues. The DNA for the CDR3 is TGTGCCAGCAGCTTTAGCGTATGGGACAGGGTTGGCGAGCAGTACTTC. Amino acid sequence: CASSFSVWDRVGEQYF.

In this sample, this clonotype turned up once. The V and J genes are TRBV10-3 and TRBJ1-1; D ambiguous. Trimming shortened V by 3 bases and J by 1 base, and 6 bases separated the two germline ends. The CDR3 spans 13 residues. The germline gives CDR1 ENHRY, CDR2 SYGVKD. The CDR3 sequence: CAISERENTEAFF. As DNA, the CDR3 is TGTGCCATCAGTGAAAGAGAGAACACTGAAGCTTTCTTT.

This clonotype has a single count. The chain carries TRBV18 and TRBJ2-7, with D uncertain. The CDR3 runs to 13 residues. Trimming removed 1 base at V and 4 bases at J, with 8 bases between. Germline V gene lookup returns CDR1 KGHSH and CDR2 LQKENI. CDR3 bases: TGTGCCAGCTCACCACTGGAGCTTTACGAGCAGTACTTC. This gives the protein CASSPLELYEQYF.

This clonotype was seen at least ten times. The genes are TRBV7-2 and TRBJ2-5; 10 nucleotides align to TRBD2. CDR1 SGHTA and CDR2 FQGNSA come from the germline V gene. The CDR3 consists of 16 residues. J was trimmed by 5 bases and V by 4 bases; bases with no gene match: 10. CDR3 DNA: TGTGCCAGCAGCTCTGTGAGCGGGGGGGCCGGTGAGACCCAGTACTTC. Protein product: CASSSVSGGAGETQYF.

Many counts were recorded for this clonotype. The chain employs TRBV27 and TRBJ1-6; a weak D match, TRBD1 (5 bases). This CDR3 has 13 amino acids. Germline V lookup: CDR1 MNHEY, CDR2 SMNVEV (reference sequence). V was clipped by 2 bases and J by 9 bases, with 8 bases between them. CDR3 DNA sequence: TGTGCCAGCAGTTTACAGGGTGGTTCACCCCTCCACTTT. Protein sequence: CASSLQGGSPLHF.